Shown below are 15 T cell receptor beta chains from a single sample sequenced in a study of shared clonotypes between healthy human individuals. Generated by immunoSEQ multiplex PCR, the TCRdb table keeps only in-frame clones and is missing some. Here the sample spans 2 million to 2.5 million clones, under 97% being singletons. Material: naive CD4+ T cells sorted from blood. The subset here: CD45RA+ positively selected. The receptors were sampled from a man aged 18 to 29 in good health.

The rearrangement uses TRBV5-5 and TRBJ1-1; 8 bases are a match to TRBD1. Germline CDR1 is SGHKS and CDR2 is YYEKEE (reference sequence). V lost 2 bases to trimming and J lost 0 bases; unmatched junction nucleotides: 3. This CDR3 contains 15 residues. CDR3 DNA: TGTGCCAGCAGCTTCGGACAGGGAATGAACACTGAAGCTTTCTTT. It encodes CASSFGQGMNTEAFF.

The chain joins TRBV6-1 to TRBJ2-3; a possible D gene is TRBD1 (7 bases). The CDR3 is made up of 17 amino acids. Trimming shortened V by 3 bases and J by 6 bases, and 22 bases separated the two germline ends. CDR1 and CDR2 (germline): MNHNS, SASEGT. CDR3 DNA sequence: TGTGCCAGCAGTGAGGAGGCGGGGACAAGGGGACAGGATACGCAGTATTTT. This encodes CASSEEAGTRGQDTQYF.

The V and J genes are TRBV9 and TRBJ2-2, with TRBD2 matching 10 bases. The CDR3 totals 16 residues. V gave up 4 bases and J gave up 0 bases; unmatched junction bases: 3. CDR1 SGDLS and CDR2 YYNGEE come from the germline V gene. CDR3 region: CASSPLAGANTGELFF. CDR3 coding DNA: TGTGCCAGCAGCCCCCTAGCGGGGGCGAACACCGGGGAGCTGTTTTTT.

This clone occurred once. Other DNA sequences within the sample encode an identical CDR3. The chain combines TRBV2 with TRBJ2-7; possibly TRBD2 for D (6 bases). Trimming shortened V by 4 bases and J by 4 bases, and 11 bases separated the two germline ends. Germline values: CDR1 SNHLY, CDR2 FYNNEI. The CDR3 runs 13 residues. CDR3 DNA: TGTGCCAGCAGTGTCGAGGGGACTTACGAGCAGTACTTC. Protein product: CASSVEGTYEQYF.

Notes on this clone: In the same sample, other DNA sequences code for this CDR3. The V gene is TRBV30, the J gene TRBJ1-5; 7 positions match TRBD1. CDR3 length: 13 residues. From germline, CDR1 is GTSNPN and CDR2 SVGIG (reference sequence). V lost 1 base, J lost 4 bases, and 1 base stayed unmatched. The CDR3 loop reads CAWSGQGNQPQHF. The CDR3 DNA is TGTGCCTGGAGTGGACAGGGAAATCAGCCCCAGCATTTT.

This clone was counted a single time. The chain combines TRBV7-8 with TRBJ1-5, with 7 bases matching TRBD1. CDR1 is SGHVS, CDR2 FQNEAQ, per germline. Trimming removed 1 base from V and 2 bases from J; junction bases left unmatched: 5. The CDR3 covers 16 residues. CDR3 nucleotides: TGTGCCAGCAGCTTAGATGGACAGGTACGCAATCAGCCCCAGCATTTT. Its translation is CASSLDGQVRNQPQHF.

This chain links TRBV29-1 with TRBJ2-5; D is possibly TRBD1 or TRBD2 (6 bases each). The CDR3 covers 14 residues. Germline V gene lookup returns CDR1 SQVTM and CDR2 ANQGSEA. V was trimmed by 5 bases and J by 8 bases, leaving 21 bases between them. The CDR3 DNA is TGCAGCGTTCCAGGGGCGGGAATAAGAGAAACCCAGTACTTC. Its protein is CSVPGAGIRETQYF. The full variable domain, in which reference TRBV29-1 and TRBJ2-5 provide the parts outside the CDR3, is SAVISQKPSRDICQRGTSLTIQCQVDSQVTMMFWYRQQPGQSLTLIATANQGSEATYESGFVIDKFPISRPNLTFSTLTVSNMSPEDSSIYLCSVPGAGIRETQYFGPGTRLLVL.

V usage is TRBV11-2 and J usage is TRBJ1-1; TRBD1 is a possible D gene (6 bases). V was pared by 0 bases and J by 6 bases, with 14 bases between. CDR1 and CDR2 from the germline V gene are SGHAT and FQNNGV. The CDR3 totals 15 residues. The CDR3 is CASSLDPGAQAEAFF. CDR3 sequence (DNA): TGTGCCAGCAGCTTAGATCCGGGGGCGCAGGCTGAAGCTTTCTTT.

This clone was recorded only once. In nucleotides, the CDR3 is TGTGCCAGCAGCTTGAACGGCAGGTTTGGTTCACCCCTCCACTTT. Its protein product is CASSLNGRFGSPLHF. V and J are TRBV5-4 and TRBJ1-6, with no clear D. CDR3 length: 15 residues. Germline assignment: CDR1 SGHNT and CDR2 YYREEE (reference sequence). V was trimmed by 1 base and J by 9 bases, leaving 14 bases between them.

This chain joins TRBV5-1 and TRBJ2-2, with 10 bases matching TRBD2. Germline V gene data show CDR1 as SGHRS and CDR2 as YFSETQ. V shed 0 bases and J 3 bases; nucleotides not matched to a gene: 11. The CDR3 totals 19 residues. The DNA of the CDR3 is TGCGCCAGCAGCTTGGAAGCGGGAGGGCGGGGAGTTCACACCGGGGAGCTGTTTTTT. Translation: CASSLEAGGRGVHTGELFF. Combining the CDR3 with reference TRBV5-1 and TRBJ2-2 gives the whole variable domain KAGVTQTPRYLIKTRGQQVTLSCSPISGHRSVSWYQQTPGQGLQFLFEYFSETQRNKGNFPGRFSGRQFSNSRSEMNVSTLELGDSALYLCASSLEAGGRGVHTGELFFGEGSRLTVL.

The CDR3 sequence is CASSTQGAGTEAFF. The CDR3 nucleotides are TGTGCCAGCAGTACACAGGGGGCGGGCACTGAAGCTTTCTTT. This chain connects TRBV6-1 to TRBJ1-1, with TRBD1 matching 9 bases. The CDR3 contains 14 residues. Germline CDR1 is MNHNS and CDR2 is SASEGT. The J segment lost 4 bases and the V segment lost 5 bases, leaving 5 bases of the junction unmatched.

The CDR3, as DNA: TGTGCCAGCAGTGAACTCGGGGCAATGAACACTGAAGCTTTCTTT. As protein: CASSELGAMNTEAFF. The gene calls are TRBV6-1 and TRBJ1-1; the D gene is possibly TRBD1 (5 bases). CDR3 length equals 15 residues. The germline V and J ends were trimmed by 2 bases and 0 bases, with 10 bases remaining between them. Germline V gene lookup returns CDR1 MNHNS and CDR2 SASEGT.

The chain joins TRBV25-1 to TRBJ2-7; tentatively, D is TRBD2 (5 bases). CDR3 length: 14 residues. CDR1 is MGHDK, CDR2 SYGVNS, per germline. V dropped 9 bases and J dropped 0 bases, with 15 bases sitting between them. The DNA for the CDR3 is TGTGCCAGTACGGCGGGTCCGAGCTCCTACGAGCAGTACTTC. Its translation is CASTAGPSSYEQYF.

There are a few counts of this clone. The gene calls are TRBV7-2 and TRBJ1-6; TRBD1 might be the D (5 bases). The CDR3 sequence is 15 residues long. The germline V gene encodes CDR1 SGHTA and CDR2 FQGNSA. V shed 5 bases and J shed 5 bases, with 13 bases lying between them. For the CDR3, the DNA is TGTGCCAGCAGCCCCCCGCAGGGCCATAATTCACCCCTCCACTTT. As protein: CASSPPQGHNSPLHF.

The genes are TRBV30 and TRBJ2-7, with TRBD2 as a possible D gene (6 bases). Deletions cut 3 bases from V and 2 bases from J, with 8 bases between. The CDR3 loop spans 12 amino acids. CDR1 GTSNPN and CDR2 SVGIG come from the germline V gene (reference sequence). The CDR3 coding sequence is TGTGCCTGGAGAACGGGGGCCTACGAGCAGTACTTC. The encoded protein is CAWRTGAYEQYF. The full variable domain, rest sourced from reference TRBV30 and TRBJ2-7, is SQTIHQWPATLVQPVGSPLSLECTVEGTSNPNLYWYRQAAGRGLQLLFYSVGIGQISSEVPQNLSASRPQDRQFILSSKKLLLSDSGFYLCAWRTGAYEQYFGPGTRLTVT.